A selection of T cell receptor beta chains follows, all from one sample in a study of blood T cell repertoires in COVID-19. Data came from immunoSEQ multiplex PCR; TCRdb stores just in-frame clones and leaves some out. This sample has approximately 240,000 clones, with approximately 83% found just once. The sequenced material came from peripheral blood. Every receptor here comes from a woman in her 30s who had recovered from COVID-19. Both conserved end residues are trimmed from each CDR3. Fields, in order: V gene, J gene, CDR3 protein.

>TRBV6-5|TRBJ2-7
ASSYTGQGFGEQY
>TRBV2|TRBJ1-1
ASRDDRGLRTEAF
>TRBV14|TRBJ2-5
ASSQVFAGKETQY
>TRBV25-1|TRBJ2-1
ASSLATKYNEQF
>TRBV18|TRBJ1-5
ASSKQGAGQPQH
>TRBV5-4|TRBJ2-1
ASSLGGGLANEQF
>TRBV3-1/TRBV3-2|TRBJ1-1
ASSQEAAGAGAEAF
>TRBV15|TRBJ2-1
ATSKTGIGEQF
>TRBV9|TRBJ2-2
ASSPERDSSNTGELF
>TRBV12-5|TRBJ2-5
ASGLVSGEALIETQY
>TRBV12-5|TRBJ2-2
ASGLLSGAYPGELF
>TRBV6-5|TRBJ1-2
ASSYGADYGYT
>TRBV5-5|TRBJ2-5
ASSEGAGARKTQY
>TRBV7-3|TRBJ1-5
ASSLLQAGFGQPQH
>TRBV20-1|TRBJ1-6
SASVSLGGDSPLH
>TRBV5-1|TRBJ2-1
ASSYGSGTALASF
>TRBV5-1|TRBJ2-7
ASSFRQGSREQY
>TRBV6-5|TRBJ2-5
ASSYLASGGKETQY
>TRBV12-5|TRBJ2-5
ASGSRTSVETQY
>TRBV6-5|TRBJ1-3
ATRSGIWTGNTIY
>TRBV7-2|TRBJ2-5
ASSQWTSGVKTQY
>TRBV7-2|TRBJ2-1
ASSVGGPYNEQF
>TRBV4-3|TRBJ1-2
ASSQVFRGNYGYT
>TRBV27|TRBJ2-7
ASSLSGQVYEQY
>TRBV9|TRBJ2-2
ASSGELF
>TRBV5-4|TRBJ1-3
ASSLGGPSGNTIY
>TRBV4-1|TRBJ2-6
ASSQGRNFLSGANVLT
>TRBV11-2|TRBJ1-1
ASSETGLDTEAF
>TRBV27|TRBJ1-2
ASSLNRDTGYT
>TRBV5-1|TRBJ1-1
ASSPQGDGTEAF
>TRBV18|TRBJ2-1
ASSPQAAGAGNEQF
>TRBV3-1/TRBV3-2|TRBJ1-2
ASSLPGNYGYT
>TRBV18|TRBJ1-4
ASSRDSSTNEKLF
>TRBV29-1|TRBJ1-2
SVEDLAGQGKGNYGYT
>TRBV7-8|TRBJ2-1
ASRILGGNEQF
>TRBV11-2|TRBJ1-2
ASSLDRGGSGYT
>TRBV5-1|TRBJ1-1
ASSLGGASYTEAF
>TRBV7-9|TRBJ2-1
ASSFGQGVHNEQF
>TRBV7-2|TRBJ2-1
ASRTSGGNEQF
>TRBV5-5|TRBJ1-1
ASAGPGGGAF
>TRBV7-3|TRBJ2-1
ASSSGLAGANEQF
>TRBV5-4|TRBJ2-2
ASSPRDYTGELF
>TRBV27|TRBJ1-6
ASSFYGGPTGSPLH
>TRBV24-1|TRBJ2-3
ATDPPLRQGDDTDTQY
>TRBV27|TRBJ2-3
ASSRTRTGPDTQY
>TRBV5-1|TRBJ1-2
ASSLTDSYGYT
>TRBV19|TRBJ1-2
ASSIQGSDYGYT
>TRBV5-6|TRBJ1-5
ASSRPGVGVNQPQH
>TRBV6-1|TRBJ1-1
ASSEDNRWTNTEAF
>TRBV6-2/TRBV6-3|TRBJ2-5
ASSYPSAGGDETQY
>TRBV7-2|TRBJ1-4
ASSQGVREKLF
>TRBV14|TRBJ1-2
ASSQGTVTTIGYT
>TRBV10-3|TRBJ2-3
AIGVMRLEALTDTQY
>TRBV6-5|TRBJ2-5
ASSTRTQRLTQY
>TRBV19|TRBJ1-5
ASSSWGGGSNQPQH
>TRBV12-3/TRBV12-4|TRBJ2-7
ASSPPGGEQY
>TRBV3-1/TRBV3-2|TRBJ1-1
ASSRTDRGGGTEAF
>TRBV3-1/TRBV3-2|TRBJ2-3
ASSQDRGSPTQY
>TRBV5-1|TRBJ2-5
ASSLASGGMETQY
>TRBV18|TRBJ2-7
ASSRDRGLYEQY